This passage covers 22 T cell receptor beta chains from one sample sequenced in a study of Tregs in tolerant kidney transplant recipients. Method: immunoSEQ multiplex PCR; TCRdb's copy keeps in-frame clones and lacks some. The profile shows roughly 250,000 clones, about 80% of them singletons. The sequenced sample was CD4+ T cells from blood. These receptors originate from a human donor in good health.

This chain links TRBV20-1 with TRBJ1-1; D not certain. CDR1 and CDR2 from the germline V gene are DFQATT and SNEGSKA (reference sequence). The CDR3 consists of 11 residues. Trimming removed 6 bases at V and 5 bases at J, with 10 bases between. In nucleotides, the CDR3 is TGCAGTGCCGCAATCCGGACTGAAGCTTTCTTT. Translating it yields CSAAIRTEAFF.

The CDR3 sequence is CASSFERGGGYTF. CDR3 DNA: TGTGCCAGCAGCTTTGAGAGGGGTGGGGGCTACACCTTC. The J gene is TRBJ1-2, the V gene TRBV5-6; D possibly corresponds to TRBD1 (5 bases). This CDR3 has 13 amino acids. Germline CDR1 reads SGHDT; CDR2 reads YYEEEE. V lost 2 bases and J lost 8, with 13 bases in between.

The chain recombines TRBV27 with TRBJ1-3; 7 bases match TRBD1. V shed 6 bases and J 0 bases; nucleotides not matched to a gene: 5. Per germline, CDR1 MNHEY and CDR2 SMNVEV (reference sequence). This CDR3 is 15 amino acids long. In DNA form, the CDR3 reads TGTGCCAGCAGCTCGGACAGGTACTCTGGAAACACCATATATTTT. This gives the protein CASSSDRYSGNTIYF.

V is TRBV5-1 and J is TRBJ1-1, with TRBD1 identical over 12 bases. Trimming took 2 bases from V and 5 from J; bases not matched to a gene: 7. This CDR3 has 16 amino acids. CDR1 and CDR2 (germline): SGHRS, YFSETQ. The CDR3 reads CASSLTGTGGQTEAFF. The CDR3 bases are TGCGCCAGCAGCTTAACCGGGACAGGGGGCCAGACTGAAGCTTTCTTT.

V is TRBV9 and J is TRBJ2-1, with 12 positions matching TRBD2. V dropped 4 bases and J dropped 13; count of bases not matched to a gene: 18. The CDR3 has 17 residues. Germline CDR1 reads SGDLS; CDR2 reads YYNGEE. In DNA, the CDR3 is TGTGCCAGCAGCAAGCAGGATCTAGCGGGAGGGTTCGGTGAACAGTTCTTC. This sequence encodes CASSKQDLAGGFGEQFF.

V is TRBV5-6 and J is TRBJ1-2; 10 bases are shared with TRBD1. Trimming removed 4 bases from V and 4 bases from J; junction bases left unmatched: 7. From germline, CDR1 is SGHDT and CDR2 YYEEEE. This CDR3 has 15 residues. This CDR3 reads CASSPGQGTFYGYTF. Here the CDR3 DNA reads TGTGCCAGCAGCCCGGGACAGGGGACATTCTATGGCTACACCTTC.

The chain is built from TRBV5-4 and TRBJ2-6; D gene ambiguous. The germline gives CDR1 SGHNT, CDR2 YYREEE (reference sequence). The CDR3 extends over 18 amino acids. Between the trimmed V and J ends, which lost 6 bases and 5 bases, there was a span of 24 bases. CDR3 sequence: CASKEFVPEQSRANVLTF. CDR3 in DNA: TGTGCCAGCAAGGAATTCGTACCAGAACAAAGTCGGGCCAACGTCCTGACTTTC. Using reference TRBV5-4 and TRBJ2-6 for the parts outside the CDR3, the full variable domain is ETGVTQSPTHLIKTRGQQVTLRCSSQSGHNTVSWYQQALGQGPQFIFQYYREEENGRGNFPPRFSGLQFPNYSSELNVNALELDDSALYLCASKEFVPEQSRANVLTFGAGSRLTVL.

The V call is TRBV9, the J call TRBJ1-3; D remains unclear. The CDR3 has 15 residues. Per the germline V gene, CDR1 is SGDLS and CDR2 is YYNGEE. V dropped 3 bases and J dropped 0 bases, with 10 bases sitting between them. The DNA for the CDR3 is TGTGCCAGCAGCGGCCCGTTGATCTCTGGAAACACCATATATTTT. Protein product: CASSGPLISGNTIYF.

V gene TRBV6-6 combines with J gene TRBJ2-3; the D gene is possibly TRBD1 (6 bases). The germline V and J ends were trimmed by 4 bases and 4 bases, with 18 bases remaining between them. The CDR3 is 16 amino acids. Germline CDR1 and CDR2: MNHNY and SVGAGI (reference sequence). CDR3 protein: CASSFLQGVDADTQYF. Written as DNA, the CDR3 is TGTGCCAGCAGTTTCTTACAGGGTGTTGACGCAGATACGCAGTATTTT.

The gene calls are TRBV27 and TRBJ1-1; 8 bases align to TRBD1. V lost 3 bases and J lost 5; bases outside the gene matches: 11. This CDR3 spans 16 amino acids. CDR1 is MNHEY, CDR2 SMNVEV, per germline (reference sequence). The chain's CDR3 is CASSFSSQGAWTEAFF. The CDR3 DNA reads TGTGCCAGCAGTTTCAGTAGCCAGGGGGCTTGGACTGAAGCTTTCTTT.

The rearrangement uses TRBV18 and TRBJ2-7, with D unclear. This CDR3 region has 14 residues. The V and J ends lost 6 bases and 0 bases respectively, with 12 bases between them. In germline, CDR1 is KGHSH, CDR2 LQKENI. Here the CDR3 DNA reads TGTGCCAGCTCGGGTGGGATCAACTCCTACGAGCAGTACTTC. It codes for CASSGGINSYEQYF.

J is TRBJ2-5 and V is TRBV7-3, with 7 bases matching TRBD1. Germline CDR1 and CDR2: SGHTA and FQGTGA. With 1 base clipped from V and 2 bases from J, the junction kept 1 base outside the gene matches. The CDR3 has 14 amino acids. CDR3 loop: CASSLNRGQETQYF. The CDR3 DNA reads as TGTGCCAGCAGCTTAAACAGGGGTCAAGAGACCCAGTACTTC.

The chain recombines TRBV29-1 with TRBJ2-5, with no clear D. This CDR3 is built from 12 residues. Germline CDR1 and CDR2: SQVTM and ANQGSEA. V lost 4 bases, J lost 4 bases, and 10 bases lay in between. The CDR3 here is CSVVGWRETQYF. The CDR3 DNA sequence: TGCAGCGTTGTTGGGTGGAGAGAGACCCAGTACTTC.

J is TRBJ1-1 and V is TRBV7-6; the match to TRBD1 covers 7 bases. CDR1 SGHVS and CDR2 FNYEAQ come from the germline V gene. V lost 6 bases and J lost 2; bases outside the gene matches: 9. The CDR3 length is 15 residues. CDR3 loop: CASRQGPQGNTEAFF. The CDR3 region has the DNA TGTGCCAGCAGACAGGGGCCGCAGGGTAACACTGAAGCTTTCTTT.

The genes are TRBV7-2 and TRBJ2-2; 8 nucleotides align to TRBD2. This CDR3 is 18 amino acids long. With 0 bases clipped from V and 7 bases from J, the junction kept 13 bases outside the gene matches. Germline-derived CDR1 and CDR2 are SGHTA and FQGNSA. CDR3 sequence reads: CASSLAPLGGGRSGELFF. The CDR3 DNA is TGTGCCAGCAGCTTAGCCCCCCTCGGCGGGGGGCGTAGCGGGGAGCTGTTTTTT.

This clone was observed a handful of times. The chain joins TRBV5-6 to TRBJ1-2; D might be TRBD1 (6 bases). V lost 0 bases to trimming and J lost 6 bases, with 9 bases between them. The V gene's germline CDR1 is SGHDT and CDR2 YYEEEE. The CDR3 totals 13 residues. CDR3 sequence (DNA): TGTGCCAGCAGCTTGGGGACAGAAAATGGCTACACCTTC. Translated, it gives CASSLGTENGYTF.

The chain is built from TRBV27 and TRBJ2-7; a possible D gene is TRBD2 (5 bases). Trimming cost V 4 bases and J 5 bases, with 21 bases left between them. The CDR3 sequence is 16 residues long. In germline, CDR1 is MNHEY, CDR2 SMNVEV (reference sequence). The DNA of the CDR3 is TGTGCCAGCAGTTCCACCGGGATCCCCTCCCAAGACGAGCAGTACTTC. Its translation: CASSSTGIPSQDEQYF.

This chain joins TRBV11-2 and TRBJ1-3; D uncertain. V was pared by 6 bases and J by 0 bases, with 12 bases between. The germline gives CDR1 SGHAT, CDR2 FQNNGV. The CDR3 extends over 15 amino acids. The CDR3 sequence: CASRVIGDSGNTIYF. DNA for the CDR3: TGTGCCAGCAGGGTGATTGGGGACTCTGGAAACACCATATATTTT.

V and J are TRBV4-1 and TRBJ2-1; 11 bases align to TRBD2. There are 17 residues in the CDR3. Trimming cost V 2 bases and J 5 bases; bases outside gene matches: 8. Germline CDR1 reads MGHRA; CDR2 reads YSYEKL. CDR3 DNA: TGCGCCAGCAGCCAATCCCGGGAGACTAGCGGGAACAATGAGCAGTTCTTC. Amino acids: CASSQSRETSGNNEQFF.

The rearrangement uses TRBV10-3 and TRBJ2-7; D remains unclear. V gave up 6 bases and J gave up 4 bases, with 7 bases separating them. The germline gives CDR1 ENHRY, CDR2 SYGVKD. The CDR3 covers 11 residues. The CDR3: CAIRATYEQYF. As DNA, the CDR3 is TGTGCCATCAGGGCTACGTACGAGCAGTACTTC.

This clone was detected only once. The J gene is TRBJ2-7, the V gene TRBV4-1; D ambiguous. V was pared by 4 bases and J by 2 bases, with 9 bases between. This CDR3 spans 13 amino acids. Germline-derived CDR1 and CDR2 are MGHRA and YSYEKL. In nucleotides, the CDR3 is TGCGCCAGCAGCCTCCTGGCTACCTACGAGCAGTACTTC. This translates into CASSLLATYEQYF.

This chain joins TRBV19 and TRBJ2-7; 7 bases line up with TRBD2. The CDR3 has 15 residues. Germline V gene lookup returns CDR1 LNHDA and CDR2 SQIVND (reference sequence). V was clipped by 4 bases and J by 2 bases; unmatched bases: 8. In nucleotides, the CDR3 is TGTGCCAGTAGTAATCCAAGCGGGGCGACCTACGAGCAGTACTTC. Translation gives CASSNPSGATYEQYF.